These 10 T cell receptor beta chains were sequenced from one sample in a study of blood T cell repertoires in COVID-19. Data came from immunoSEQ multiplex PCR; TCRdb stores just in-frame clones and leaves some out. There are 200,000 or so clones in the sample; roughly nine tenths occur only once, and around 2% lies in the top ten. Sequencing was performed on PBMCs or T cells enriched from blood (not recorded which). The receptor set was obtained from a woman between 40 and 55 years old with acute COVID-19.

This clone came up once. This chain joins TRBV3-1 (or the pseudogene TRBV3-2) and TRBJ1-1, with TRBD1 as a possible D gene (6 bases). Per germline, CDR1 LGHDT and CDR2 YNNKEL (reference sequence). The ends were cut back, 5 bases at V and 0 bases at J, with 13 bases in the middle. The CDR3 extends over 15 amino acids. CDR3 amino acids: CASSNPGHLNTEAFF. The DNA for the CDR3 is TGTGCCAGCAGCAATCCGGGACACCTGAACACTGAAGCTTTCTTT.

The V call is TRBV9, the J call TRBJ2-1, with TRBD2 matching over 8 bases. The germline CDR1 and CDR2 sequences are SGDLS and YYNGEE. V was clipped by 2 bases and J by 0 bases; unmatched bases: 4. This CDR3 comprises 16 residues. Written as DNA, the CDR3 is TGTGCCAGCAGCGTTTTAGCGGGGTCCTCCTACAATGAGCAGTTCTTC. This gives the protein CASSVLAGSSYNEQFF. Based on the CDR3 plus reference TRBV9 and TRBJ2-1, the full variable domain is DSGVTQTPKHLITATGQRVTLRCSPRSGDLSVYWYQQSLDQGLQFLIQYYNGEERAKGNILERFSAQQFPDLHSELNLSSLELGDSALYFCASSVLAGSSYNEQFFGPGTRLTVL.

The chain employs TRBV2 and TRBJ1-6; D gene ambiguous. The CDR3 sequence is 15 residues long. Germline lookup yields CDR1 SNHLY and CDR2 FYNNEI. With 2 bases removed from V and 7 bases from J, the gap between germline ends came to 12 bases. The CDR3 DNA sequence: TGTGCCAGCAGTGAACTGGCAGGAGGCAATTCACCCCTCCACTTT. This sequence encodes CASSELAGGNSPLHF.

The rearrangement joins TRBV18 to TRBJ1-6; D might be TRBD1 (5 bases). V was clipped by 4 bases and J by 0 bases, with 7 bases between them. Germline V gene data show CDR1 as KGHSH and CDR2 as LQKENI. The CDR3 has 15 residues. Here the CDR3 reads CASSRDSSYNSPLHF. In DNA, the CDR3 is TGTGCCAGCTCACGAGACAGCTCCTATAATTCACCCCTCCACTTT. The full variable domain, completed using reference TRBV18 and TRBJ1-6, is NAGVMQNPRHLVRRRGQEARLRCSPMKGHSHVYWYRQLPEEGLKFMVYLQKENIIDESGMPKERFSAEFPKEGPSILRIQQVVRGDSAAYFCASSRDSSYNSPLHFGNGTRLTVT.

The rearrangement links TRBV5-1 to TRBJ2-5; 10 bases align to TRBD1. The germline CDR1 and CDR2 sequences are SGHRS and YFSETQ. The CDR3 is 17 residues long. Unmatched junction bases numbered 7, after V lost 0 bases and J lost 2 bases. CDR3 loop: CASSLGATGGNQETQYF. The CDR3 DNA reads TGCGCCAGCAGCTTGGGGGCGACAGGGGGCAATCAAGAGACCCAGTACTTC. Supplemented by reference TRBV5-1 and TRBJ2-5, the full variable domain reads KAGVTQTPRYLIKTRGQQVTLSCSPISGHRSVSWYQQTPGQGLQFLFEYFSETQRNKGNFPGRFSGRQFSNSRSEMNVSTLELGDSALYLCASSLGATGGNQETQYFGPGTRLLVL.

The chain has TRBV20-1 and TRBJ1-1, with D possibly being TRBD1 (5 bases). The ends were cut back, 5 bases at V and 5 bases at J, with 9 bases in the middle. The CDR3 covers 11 residues. Per the germline V gene, CDR1 is DFQATT and CDR2 is SNEGSKA (reference sequence). CDR3 sequence reads: CSALTDTEAFF. DNA for the CDR3: TGCAGTGCTCTGACAGATACTGAAGCTTTCTTT.

The chain joins TRBV7-2 to TRBJ1-1; tentative D call: TRBD1 (5 bases). With 1 base removed from V and 4 bases from J, the gap between germline ends came to 16 bases. CDR1 and CDR2 from the germline V gene are SGHTA and FQGNSA. This CDR3 is built from 16 residues. The CDR3 loop is CASSLVSGRGGTEAFF. The DNA for the CDR3 is TGTGCCAGCAGCTTAGTGTCAGGGCGGGGGGGCACTGAAGCTTTCTTT.

This rearrangement joins TRBV10-3 to TRBJ2-3; 9 bases match TRBD2. Germline assignment: CDR1 ENHRY and CDR2 SYGVKD. The CDR3 extends over 17 amino acids. The ends lost 9 bases at V and 1 base at J; junction bases unmatched: 14. The chain's CDR3 is CAITTRTSADRTDTQYF. CDR3 sequence (DNA): TGTGCCATTACAACCCGGACTAGCGCTGACCGCACAGATACGCAGTATTTT.

The chain links TRBV5-1 to TRBJ2-1; D call uncertain. This CDR3 is 14 amino acids long. CDR1 is SGHRS and CDR2 is YFSETQ in the germline V gene. V was clipped by 0 bases and J by 5 bases, with 9 bases between them. CDR3 in DNA: TGCGCCAGCAGCTTGGGCAGCGCGGACAATGAGCAGTTCTTC. Translating gives CASSLGSADNEQFF. The full variable domain, in which reference TRBV5-1 and TRBJ2-1 provide the parts outside the CDR3, is KAGVTQTPRYLIKTRGQQVTLSCSPISGHRSVSWYQQTPGQGLQFLFEYFSETQRNKGNFPGRFSGRQFSNSRSEMNVSTLELGDSALYLCASSLGSADNEQFFGPGTRLTVL.

The chain carries TRBV7-9 and TRBJ1-1; TRBD1 agrees at 7 bases. With V trimmed by 3 bases and J by 5 bases, 12 bases remained unmatched. The CDR3 is 16 residues long. Germline lookup yields CDR1 SEHNR and CDR2 FQNEAQ (reference sequence). The CDR3 DNA sequence: TGTGCCAGCAGCTTCTCGACAGGGTTAAAGAGAACTGAAGCTTTCTTT. Translating gives CASSFSTGLKRTEAFF.